This is a list of T cell receptor beta chains from one sample in a study of T cell changes during pregnancy in multiple sclerosis. The repertoire was sequenced with immunoSEQ multiplex PCR; TCRdb's copy has only in-frame clones and lacks some. In the table there are 10,000 to 12,000 clones, roughly 91% of which are singletons. Sequenced material: CD8+ T cells from peripheral blood mononuclear cells, taken in the first trimester of pregnancy. These receptors were collected from a female donor in good health, enrolled as a control in a pregnancy study. The CDR3 runs from the conserved cysteine through the conserved F or W. A D gene is named only where the DNA matches it firmly. Only some rows state a clone size, as once, few, many or a class for expanded clones.

abundance	d_gene	v_gene	j_gene	CDR3aa	CDR3nt
once	TRBD2	TRBV9	TRBJ2-7	CASSVGLAGEYEQYF	TGTGCCAGCAGCGTCGGACTAGCGGGGGAGTACGAGCAGTACTTC
NA	TRBD1	TRBV6-4	TRBJ2-7	CASSPGQGEQYF	TGTGCCAGCAGCCCTGGACAGGGTGAGCAGTACTTC
NA	TRBD1	TRBV5-5	TRBJ1-2	CASTSNRGGRNYGYTF	TGTGCCAGCACTTCAAATCGAGGGGGCCGGAACTATGGCTACACCTTC
NA	TRBD1	TRBV4-2	TRBJ1-2	CASSQEPNVQGRNGYTF	TGTGCCAGCAGCCAAGAACCCAACGTACAGGGGAGGAATGGCTACACCTTC
NA	TRBD2	TRBV6-6	TRBJ2-5	CASSYGGGTQETQYF	TGTGCCAGCAGTTACGGCGGGGGGACTCAGGAGACCCAGTACTTC
NA	NA	TRBV27	TRBJ1-1	CASSSGGIKAFF	TGTGCCAGCAGTTCCGGGGGAATTAAAGCTTTCTTT
NA	TRBD2	TRBV25-1	TRBJ2-2	CASSEGLGPGELFF	TGTGCCAGCAGTGAGGGACTAGGACCCGGGGAGCTGTTTTTT
NA	NA	TRBV6-5	TRBJ1-1	CASSYGEQGGAFF	TGTGCCAGCAGTTACGGCGAACAGGGTGGGGCTTTCTTT
NA	NA	TRBV2	TRBJ2-2	CASTEGERLNTGELFF	TGTGCCAGCACTGAAGGGGAGCGGTTGAACACCGGGGAGCTGTTTTTT
NA	TRBD1	TRBV4-3	TRBJ2-7	CASSQEPGTGPYEQYF	TGCGCCAGCAGCCAAGAGCCCGGGACAGGACCCTACGAGCAGTACTTC
NA	NA	TRBV11-2	TRBJ1-6	CASSLAPRWDSPLHF	TGTGCCAGCAGCTTAGCTCCGCGGTGGGATTCACCCCTCCACTTT
NA	NA	TRBV7-3	TRBJ2-1	CASSNAGGPIDEQFF	TGTGCCAGCAGCAACGCCGGGGGGCCGATCGATGAGCAGTTCTTC
NA	NA	TRBV6-4	TRBJ2-6	CASSDGGAGANVLTF	TGTGCCAGCAGTGACGGGGGCGCTGGGGCCAACGTCCTGACTTTC
NA	TRBD2	TRBV9	TRBJ2-3	CASSVRGDTDTQYF	TGTGCCAGCAGCGTGCGGGGGGACACAGATACGCAGTATTTT
once	TRBD2	TRBV9	TRBJ2-1	CASSHGGGAQGNEQFF	TGTGCCAGCAGCCATGGCGGGGGGGCCCAGGGCAATGAGCAGTTCTTC
NA	TRBD1	TRBV2	TRBJ1-4	CASGGTGGNEKLFF	TGTGCCAGCGGCGGAACAGGGGGTAATGAAAAACTGTTTTTT
NA	NA	TRBV20-1	TRBJ2-7	CSAGANEQYF	TGCAGTGCTGGGGCCAACGAGCAGTACTTC
NA	NA	TRBV14	TRBJ1-1	CASSPEDISTEAFF	TGTGCCAGCAGCCCAGAGGACATATCCACTGAAGCTTTCTTT
NA	TRBD2	TRBV19	TRBJ2-1	CASSTGPGLADQMSLWAEFF	TGTGCCAGTAGTACGGGTCCGGGACTAGCGGACCAAATGAGTTTGTGGGCGGAGTTCTTC
once	NA	TRBV4-3	TRBJ1-1	CASSQEMAGGNMNTEAFF	TGCGCCAGCAGCCAAGAAATGGCAGGAGGAAACATGAACACTGAAGCTTTCTTT
NA	TRBD1	TRBV6-5	TRBJ1-1	CASRQGIGMNTEAFF	TGTGCCAGCAGACAGGGGATAGGCATGAACACTGAAGCTTTCTTT
NA	TRBD1	TRBV7-8	TRBJ1-6	CASSLAGQGSLDSPLHF	TGTGCCAGCAGCTTAGCGGGACAGGGGAGTTTGGATTCACCCCTCCACTTT
NA	TRBD1	TRBV11-2	TRBJ2-7	CASSAGQGPYEQYF	TGTGCCAGCAGCGCCGGACAGGGGCCCTACGAGCAGTACTTC
once	TRBD1	TRBV7-9	TRBJ1-2	CASSPGDRVFNGYTF	TGTGCCAGCAGCCCAGGGGACAGGGTATTCAATGGCTACACCTTC
NA	TRBD2	TRBV4-2	TRBJ2-4	CASSPGGRNIQYF	TGTGCCAGCAGCCCGGGGGGGAGAAACATTCAGTACTTC
NA	TRBD2	TRBV10-2	TRBJ2-1	CASSDTSGLANEQFF	TGCGCCAGCAGTGACACCTCTGGACTAGCCAATGAGCAGTTCTTC
NA	NA	TRBV5-4	TRBJ2-7	CASSSPDYDDEQYF	TGTGCCAGCAGCTCCCCGGACTACGACGACGAGCAGTACTTC
NA	TRBD1	TRBV5-4	TRBJ1-2	CASSRTGSIYGYTF	TGTGCCAGCAGCCGGACAGGGTCGATCTATGGCTACACCTTC
NA	TRBD1	TRBV27	TRBJ2-3	CASSLKGAADTQYF	TGTGCCAGCAGTTTAAAGGGGGCCGCAGATACGCAGTATTTT
NA	TRBD2	TRBV15	TRBJ2-3	CATSRDLEASGGYTDTQYF	TGTGCCACCAGCAGAGATTTGGAGGCTAGCGGGGGGTACACAGATACGCAGTATTTT
once	TRBD2	TRBV5-6	TRBJ2-3	CASSLWRGGETDTQYF	TGTGCCAGCAGCTTATGGCGGGGGGGCGAAACAGATACGCAGTATTTT
NA	NA	TRBV7-2	TRBJ2-7	CASSPGAGYEQYF	TGTGCCAGCAGCCCAGGGGCGGGCTACGAGCAGTACTTC
NA	NA	TRBV6-5	TRBJ2-7	CASSYSPRDYEQYF	TGTGCCAGCAGTTACTCACCCAGGGACTACGAGCAGTACTTC
NA	NA	TRBV4-3	TRBJ2-2	CASSPGTGELFF	TGCGCCAGCAGCCCGGGGACCGGGGAGCTGTTTTTT
NA	NA	TRBV7-8	TRBJ1-1	CASSFLGARDTEAFF	TGTGCCAGCAGCTTCCTGGGGGCGAGGGACACTGAAGCTTTCTTT
NA	TRBD1	TRBV2	TRBJ1-5	CASSEGQGAQPQHF	TGTGCCAGCAGTGAGGGACAGGGGGCTCAGCCCCAGCATTTT